A selection of T cell receptor beta chains follows, all from one sample in a study of T-cell memory formation after mild COVID-19. TCRdb reanalysed the 5' RACE reads using MiXCR and keeps one entry per CDR3 protein. The sample has tens of thousands of distinct CDR3 sequences, around a quarter seen once. Sequencing was carried out using PBMCs or a T cell subset sorted from them (not recorded which). These receptors were obtained from a young man who had mild COVID-19 (a few samples of this study predate the infection). Cell type and time point are not known. The CDR3 runs from the conserved cysteine through the conserved F or W. The order of the fields is V gene, D gene, J gene, clone size, CDR3 protein, CDR3 DNA. D genes are given only for firm matches. The size of a clone is reported for some rows only, either as once, few or many, or as a class for expanded clones.

>TRBV6-5|.|TRBJ1-2|.
CASSYSQHADGYTF
TGTGCCAGCAGTTACTCACAGCATGCCGATGGCTACACCTTC
>TRBV27|.|TRBJ2-3|many
CASSLPGLARKGTDTQYF
TGTGCCAGCAGTTTACCGGGTCTAGCGCGAAAGGGCACAGATACGCAGTATTTT
>TRBV18|TRBD1|TRBJ2-1|.
CASSFGTESYNEQFF
TGTGCCAGCTCATTCGGGACAGAGTCCTACAATGAGCAGTTCTTC
>TRBV12-3/TRBV12-4|.|TRBJ2-5|many
CASSFRGLNETQYF
TGTGCCAGCAGTTTTCGGGGGTTGAATGAGACCCAGTACTTC
>TRBV4-3|.|TRBJ1-5|.
CASSQGVSNQPQHF
TGCGCCAGCAGCCAAGGGGTTAGCAATCAGCCCCAGCATTTT
>TRBV7-2|TRBD2|TRBJ2-3|few
CASSSAGGPDTQYF
TGTGCCAGCAGCTCCGCGGGGGGGCCAGATACGCAGTATTTT
>TRBV14|.|TRBJ2-1|few
CASSIGGPNEQFF
TGTGCCAGCAGCATCGGGGGACCCAATGAGCAGTTCTTC
>TRBV7-9|.|TRBJ2-2|few
CASGQADTGELFF
TGTGCCAGCGGTCAGGCGGACACCGGGGAGCTGTTTTTT
>TRBV24-1|.|TRBJ2-3|.
CATSDLSTDTQYF
TGTGCCACCAGTGACCTTAGCACAGATACGCAGTATTTT
>TRBV5-1|.|TRBJ2-1|.
CASSLWGQGGDEQFF
TGCGCCAGCAGCTTGTGGGGTCAGGGTGGCGATGAGCAGTTCTTC
>TRBV20-1|TRBD1|TRBJ2-1|many
CSARGTGGSYNEQFF
TGCAGTGCTAGAGGGACAGGGGGCTCCTACAATGAGCAGTTCTTC
>TRBV9|TRBD2|TRBJ2-5|.
CASSVVGTSSQETQYF
TGTGCCAGCAGCGTAGTGGGGACTAGCAGTCAAGAGACCCAGTACTTC
>TRBV10-2|TRBD2|TRBJ2-7|.
CASSGTSPYEQYF
TGCGCCAGCTCCGGGACTAGCCCCTACGAGCAGTACTTC
>TRBV5-1|.|TRBJ1-3|few
CASSVGVGSGNTIYF
TGCGCCAGCAGCGTAGGGGTAGGCTCTGGAAACACCATATATTTT
>TRBV7-9|TRBD2|TRBJ2-2|few
CASSSGLAGYTGELFF
TGTGCCAGCAGCTCGGGACTAGCGGGCTACACCGGGGAGCTGTTTTTT
>TRBV10-2|TRBD1|TRBJ2-3|.
CASRNDRGRADTQYF
TGCGCCAGCAGAAATGACAGGGGGAGGGCAGATACGCAGTATTTT
>TRBV9|.|TRBJ1-2|.
CASSVDSVGPNYGYTF
TGTGCCAGCAGCGTAGACTCGGTTGGGCCGAACTATGGCTACACCTTC
>TRBV7-7|.|TRBJ2-2|.
CASSSDTSRNTGELFF
TGTGCTAGCAGTTCGGACACCTCGCGGAACACCGGGGAGCTGTTTTTT
>TRBV4-3|TRBD1|TRBJ1-3|.
CASSQEPTGGLNTIYF
TGCGCCAGCAGCCAAGAACCTACAGGGGGATTAAACACCATATATTTT
>TRBV6-5|TRBD2|TRBJ2-3|few
CASSYRRPAGGQYTDTQYF
TGTGCCAGCAGTTACCGGAGACCTGCGGGGGGGCAATACACAGATACGCAGTATTTT
>TRBV18|.|TRBJ2-1|.
CASSPPGDEQFF
TGTGCCAGCTCACCACCGGGGGATGAGCAGTTCTTC
>TRBV3-1|.|TRBJ2-3|.
CASSQETGTLDTDTQYF
TGTGCCAGCAGCCAAGAAACCGGGACATTGGACACAGATACGCAGTATTTT
>TRBV7-8|TRBD1|TRBJ1-6|.
CASSGRDRMSSYNSPLHF
TGTGCCAGCAGCGGTCGGGACAGGATGAGCTCCTATAATTCACCCCTCCACTTT
>TRBV7-2|.|TRBJ2-5|once
CASSVVQETQYF
TGTGCCAGCTCCGTCGTCCAAGAGACCCAGTACTTC
>TRBV18|.|TRBJ2-7|few
CASSPGPRRGFEQYF
TGTGCCAGCTCACCAGGTCCTAGACGAGGGTTCGAGCAGTACTTC
>TRBV6-2/TRBV6-3|TRBD1|TRBJ2-3|.
CASLAGQDPTDTQYF
TGTGCCAGCCTTGCGGGACAGGACCCCACAGATACGCAGTATTTT
>TRBV4-3|.|TRBJ1-1|.
CASSQGVGGGTEAFF
TGCGCCAGCAGCCAAGGCGTGGGGGGAGGCACTGAAGCTTTCTTT
>TRBV7-8|.|TRBJ2-3|few
CANGGTGTDTQYF
TGTGCTAACGGAGGGACAGGCACAGATACGCAGTATTTT
>TRBV5-1|.|TRBJ1-5|few
CASSPGVDSPLAEGQPQHF
TGCGCCAGCAGCCCTGGTGTGGACAGTCCCTTGGCAGAGGGTCAGCCCCAGCATTTT
>TRBV29-1|.|TRBJ1-2|few
CSVEKALYGYTF
TGCAGCGTTGAGAAGGCGCTCTATGGCTACACCTTC
>TRBV7-9|TRBD1|TRBJ2-5|few
CASSFLPRDRGRETQYF
TGTGCCAGCAGCTTTCTCCCGCGTGACAGGGGGCGTGAGACCCAGTACTTC
>TRBV4-1|TRBD1|TRBJ2-7|.
CASSHGMPDRGLYEQYF
TGCGCCAGCAGCCATGGGATGCCGGACAGGGGCCTCTACGAGCAGTACTTC
>TRBV19|.|TRBJ1-2|many
CASSMTGNSGYTF
TGTGCCAGTAGTATGACCGGGAATTCTGGCTACACCTTC
>TRBV7-9|.|TRBJ2-7|.
CSSSLSGAGEQYF
TGTTCCAGCAGCTTATCGGGGGCTGGCGAGCAGTACTTC
>TRBV6-5|.|TRBJ1-1|few
CASSYGVRRTEAFF
TGTGCCAGCAGTTACGGGGTGCGTCGGACTGAAGCTTTCTTT
>TRBV7-2|.|TRBJ2-5|.
CASSARLAREWETQYF
TGTGCCAGCAGCGCTCGTCTAGCGAGGGAGTGGGAGACCCAGTACTTC
>TRBV4-3|TRBD2|TRBJ2-2|.
CASSQGLAGFTGELFF
TGCGCCAGCAGCCAGGGACTAGCGGGTTTCACCGGGGAGCTGTTTTTT
>TRBV7-2|.|TRBJ2-3|few
CASRTFAAFTDTQYF
TGTGCCAGCAGAACCTTTGCTGCCTTCACAGATACGCAGTATTTT
>TRBV6-5|TRBD1|TRBJ1-2|.
CASSYRTGGSYGYTF
TGTGCCAGCAGTTACCGGACAGGGGGCTCCTATGGCTACACCTTC
>TRBV7-2|TRBD1|TRBJ1-5|few
CASSSLGQGVNQPQHF
TGTGCCAGCAGCTCACTGGGACAGGGGGTTAATCAGCCCCAGCATTTT
>TRBV12-3/TRBV12-4|.|TRBJ2-1|few
CASSFVGGDNEQFF
TGTGCCAGCAGTTTTGTGGGGGGCGACAATGAGCAGTTCTTC
>TRBV4-2|.|TRBJ2-2|few
CASSQGASPTGELFF
TGTGCCAGCAGCCAAGGGGCTAGCCCCACCGGGGAGCTGTTTTTT
>TRBV20-1|.|TRBJ1-1|.
CSARARGNRVNTEAFF
TGCAGTGCTAGAGCGAGAGGGAACAGGGTTAACACTGAAGCTTTCTTT
>TRBV2|TRBD1|TRBJ2-5|.
CASSRRGTALQETQYF
TGTGCCAGCAGTAGACGAGGGACAGCCCTCCAAGAGACCCAGTACTTC
>TRBV5-1|.|TRBJ1-6|.
CASSLPRGSNSPLHF
TGCGCCAGCAGCTTGCCACGGGGCTCCAATTCACCCCTCCACTTT
>TRBV4-1|.|TRBJ2-2|.
CASSAASGELFF
TGCGCCAGCAGCGCAGCGTCCGGGGAGCTGTTTTTT
>TRBV12-3/TRBV12-4|.|TRBJ2-2|few
CASSLRGATNTGELFF
TGTGCCAGCAGTTTACGGGGGGCGACGAACACCGGGGAGCTGTTTTTT
>TRBV7-2|.|TRBJ1-2|.
CASSLAVRYLLPAVMGYTF
TGTGCCAGCAGCTTAGCGGTGAGGTACTTACTGCCGGCGGTGATGGGCTACACCTTC
>TRBV4-3|.|TRBJ1-2|few
CASSQGGSGYGYTF
TGCGCCAGCAGCCAAGGAGGTTCAGGCTATGGCTACACCTTC
>TRBV5-1|TRBD2|TRBJ2-1|.
CASSRGTSGESYNEQFF
TGCGCCAGCAGCCGCGGGACTAGCGGGGAGTCCTACAATGAGCAGTTCTTC
>TRBV20-1|TRBD1|TRBJ1-1|.
CVGSGTGGGKVTEAFF
TGCGTAGGATCCGGGACAGGGGGGGGGAAGGTCACTGAAGCTTTCTTT
>TRBV27|.|TRBJ2-1|few
CASQSPYSYNEQFF
TGTGCCAGCCAAAGTCCGTATTCCTACAATGAGCAGTTCTTC
>TRBV6-2/TRBV6-3|TRBD1|TRBJ2-5|few
CASSHRDRAQETQYF
TGTGCCAGCAGTCACCGGGACAGGGCCCAAGAGACCCAGTACTTC
>TRBV6-5|.|TRBJ1-6|.
CASSYRGNSPLHF
TGTGCCAGCAGTTACAGGGGAAATTCACCCCTCCACTTT
>TRBV9|TRBD1|TRBJ1-1|.
CASSPGQGGTEAFF
TGTGCCAGCAGCCCTGGACAGGGAGGCACTGAAGCTTTCTTT